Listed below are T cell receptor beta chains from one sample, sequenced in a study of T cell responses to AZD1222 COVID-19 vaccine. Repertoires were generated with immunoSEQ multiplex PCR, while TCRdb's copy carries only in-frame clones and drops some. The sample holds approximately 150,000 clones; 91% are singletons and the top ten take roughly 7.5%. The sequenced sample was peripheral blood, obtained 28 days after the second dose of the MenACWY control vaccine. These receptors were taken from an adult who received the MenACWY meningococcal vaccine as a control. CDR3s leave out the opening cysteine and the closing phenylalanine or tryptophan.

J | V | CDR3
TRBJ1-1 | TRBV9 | ASSVALDTEAF
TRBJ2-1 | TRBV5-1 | ASSKGLAGLDEQF
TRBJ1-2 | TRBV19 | ASSIDRRYGYT
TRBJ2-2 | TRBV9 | ASSVGGRGGITGELF
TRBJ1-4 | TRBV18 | ASSPTQGNNEKLF
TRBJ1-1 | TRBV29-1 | SGIGQSGTEAF
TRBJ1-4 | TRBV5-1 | ASRNTGGLNEKLF
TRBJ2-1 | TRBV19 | ATHRQGASNEQF
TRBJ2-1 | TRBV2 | ASSELGGYPNEQF
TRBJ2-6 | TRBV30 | ASPSGPAGSGANVLT
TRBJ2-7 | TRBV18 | ASAFTGGEAEQY
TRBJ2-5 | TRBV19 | ASSIDRRETQY
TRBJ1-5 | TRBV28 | ASTQGDRAGNQPQH
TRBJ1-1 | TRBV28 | ASSLLFSGGNTEAF
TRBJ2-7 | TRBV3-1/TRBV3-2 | ASSQGPAVSYEQY